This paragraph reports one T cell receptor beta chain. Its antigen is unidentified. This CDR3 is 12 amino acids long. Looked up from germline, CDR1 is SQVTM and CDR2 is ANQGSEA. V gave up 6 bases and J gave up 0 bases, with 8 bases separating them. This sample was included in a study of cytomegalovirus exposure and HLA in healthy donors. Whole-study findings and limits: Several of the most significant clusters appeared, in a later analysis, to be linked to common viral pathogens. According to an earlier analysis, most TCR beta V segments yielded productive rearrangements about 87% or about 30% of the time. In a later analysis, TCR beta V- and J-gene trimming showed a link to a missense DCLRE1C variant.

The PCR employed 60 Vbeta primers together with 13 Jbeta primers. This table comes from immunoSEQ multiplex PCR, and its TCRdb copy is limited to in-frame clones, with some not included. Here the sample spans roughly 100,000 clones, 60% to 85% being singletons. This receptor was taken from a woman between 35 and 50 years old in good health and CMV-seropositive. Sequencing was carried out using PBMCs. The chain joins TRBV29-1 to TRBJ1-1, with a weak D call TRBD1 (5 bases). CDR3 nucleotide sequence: TGCAGCGTCTTGGACATGAACACTGAAGCTTTCTTT. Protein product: CSVLDMNTEAFF.